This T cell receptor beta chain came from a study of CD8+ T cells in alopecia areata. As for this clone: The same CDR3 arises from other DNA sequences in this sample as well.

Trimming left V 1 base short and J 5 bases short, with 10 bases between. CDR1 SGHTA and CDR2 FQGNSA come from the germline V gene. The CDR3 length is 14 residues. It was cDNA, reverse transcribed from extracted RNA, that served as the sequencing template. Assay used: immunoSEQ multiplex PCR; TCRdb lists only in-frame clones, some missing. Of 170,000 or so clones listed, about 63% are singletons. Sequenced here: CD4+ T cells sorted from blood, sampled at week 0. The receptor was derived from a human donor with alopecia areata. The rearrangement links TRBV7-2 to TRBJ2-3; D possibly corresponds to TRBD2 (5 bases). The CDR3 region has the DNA TGTGCCAGCAGCTTAGTCCGGGCGGGAGATACGCAGTATTTT. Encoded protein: CASSLVRAGDTQYF.